Listed here are 27 T cell receptor beta chains from one sample, sequenced in a study of T-cell reconstitution after alpha-beta-depleted transplantation in children. Researchers prepared the TCRbeta library using unique molecular identifiers, the study reports. TCRdb independently ran MiXCR on the PCR reads; one entry per CDR3 protein. The sample lists nearly 200,000 distinct CDR3 sequences, 6.3% occurring once. Specimen: PBMCs, collected before TCRalphabeta/CD19-depleted stem cell transplant. The receptors originated from a girl under two years old with combined immunodeficiency, due to receive a stem cell transplant.

For the CDR3, the DNA is TGTGCCAGCAGTACTTATCTGAGGGGCATACACCTCGAGCAGTACTTC. Residues: CASSTYLRGIHLEQYF. This sequence joins TRBV12-3 or TRBV12-4 and TRBJ2-7; D is perhaps TRBD1 or TRBD2 (5 bases each). The CDR3 spans 16 residues. Trimming cost V 5 bases and J 6 bases, with 23 bases left between them.

This clonotype has ten or more counts. The gene calls are TRBV28 and TRBJ2-7; 8 positions match TRBD2. V was clipped by 6 bases and J by 0 bases; unmatched bases: 4. Germline V gene sequence: CDR1 MDHEN, CDR2 SYDVKM. The CDR3 extends over 14 amino acids. Here the CDR3 DNA reads TGTGCCAGCAGATACGGGAGGGACTCCTACGAGCAGTACTTC. The encoded protein is CASRYGRDSYEQYF.

V is TRBV7-9 and J is TRBJ2-1, with TRBD2 matching 9 bases. The V gene end was trimmed by 1 base and the J gene end by 8 bases; junction bases not matched to a gene: 6. Germline V gives CDR1 SEHNR, CDR2 FQNEAQ (reference sequence). The CDR3 consists of 15 residues. The CDR3 nucleotides read TGTGCCAGCAGCTTAGAAGGCGGGAGGGTCGATGAGCAGTTCTTC. It yields the protein CASSLEGGRVDEQFF.

A note on this clonotype: This may stem from a read error, because a much larger clone lies one nucleotide away. Here the CDR3 omits its conserved ending phenylalanine or tryptophan, so a read error is the likely source. This rearrangement joins TRBV29-1 to TRBJ2-7, with 8 bases matching TRBD1. J was trimmed by 4 bases and V by 2 bases; bases with no gene match: 7. Looked up from germline, CDR1 is SQVTM and CDR2 is ANQGSEA. The CDR3 is made up of 14 amino acids. CDR3 nucleotide sequence: TGCAGCGTTGAATTAGGGGACAGGCCTTACGAGCAGTACTAC. This encodes CSVELGDRPYEQYY.

This clonotype was found many times. This chain links TRBV7-9 with TRBJ1-2; 10 bases map to TRBD1. V shed 2 bases and J 4 bases; nucleotides not matched to a gene: 4. This CDR3 is 15 amino acids long. Per germline, CDR1 SEHNR and CDR2 FQNEAQ (reference sequence). CDR3 nucleotides: TGTGCCAGCAGCTTACCGGGACAGGGGACCTATGGCTACACCTTC. Protein sequence: CASSLPGQGTYGYTF.

This clonotype was counted between two and nine times. The chain is built from TRBV6-5 and TRBJ1-2, with 9 bases fitting TRBD1. The V gene end was trimmed by 1 base and the J gene end by 6 bases; junction bases not matched to a gene: 3. CDR3 length: 14 amino acids. CDR1 and CDR2 (germline): MNHEY, SVGAGI. The CDR3 loop reads CASSYLRTGDGYTF. For the CDR3, the DNA is TGTGCCAGCAGTTACTTAAGGACAGGGGATGGCTACACCTTC.

This clonotype showed up just a few times. The rearrangement uses TRBV27 and TRBJ1-6, with D perhaps TRBD1 (5 bases). V lost 8 bases and J 9 bases, leaving 17 bases between the germline ends. The V gene's germline CDR1 is MNHEY and CDR2 SMNVEV (reference sequence). The CDR3 contains 14 residues. In DNA, the CDR3 is TGTGCCAGCTGCCCCGAGGGGCTCGGTTCACCCCTCCACTTT. This sequence encodes CASCPEGLGSPLHF.

On this clonotype itself: A much larger clone lies a single base off, so this may be a read error. V and J are TRBV4-1 and TRBJ2-7; 7 bases line up with TRBD2. J lost 6 bases, V lost 1 base, and 9 bases had no gene match. The CDR3 totals 15 residues. CDR1 and CDR2 (germline): MGHRA, YSYEKL. The CDR3, as DNA: TGCGCCAGCAGCCAAGTTGTCCAGGGAGGGATCGAGCAGTACTTC. This encodes CASSQVVQGGIEQYF.

V and J are TRBV27 and TRBJ2-1; 8 positions match TRBD2. J gave up 4 bases and V 7 bases, and 6 bases lay outside the gene matches. This CDR3 is built from 14 residues. Germline CDR1 reads MNHEY; CDR2 reads SMNVEV (reference sequence). This chain's CDR3 is CASNLVAGYNEQFF. The CDR3 coding sequence is TGTGCCAGCAATCTCGTAGCGGGATACAATGAGCAGTTCTTC.

In its sample, this clonotype was seen many times. The chain uses TRBV11-2 and TRBJ2-1; 7 bases match TRBD1. Looked up from germline, CDR1 is SGHAT and CDR2 is FQNNGV. V was pared by 4 bases and J by 5 bases, with 5 bases of the junction left unmatched. The CDR3 consists of 14 residues. This CDR3 reads CASSWTGQNNEQFF. In nucleotides, the CDR3 is TGTGCCAGCAGCTGGACGGGACAGAACAATGAGCAGTTCTTC.

This clonotype came up many times. The chain has TRBV2 and TRBJ2-7; 8 bases align to TRBD2. Trimming at V came to 6 bases and at J to 3 bases, leaving 4 bases not matched to a gene. The CDR3 has 13 residues. Per the germline V gene, CDR1 is SNHLY and CDR2 is FYNNEI. The CDR3 region is CASRSGGDYEQYF. Here the CDR3 DNA reads TGTGCCAGCAGATCCGGGGGGGACTACGAGCAGTACTTC.

The table lists this clonotype with many counts. The chain combines TRBV7-9 with TRBJ1-1; the match to TRBD1 covers 8 bases. This CDR3 has 16 residues. CDR1 and CDR2 from the germline V gene are SEHNR and FQNEAQ (reference sequence). The trim removed 5 bases at V and 4 bases at J, leaving 12 bases unmatched. The CDR3 spells CASSTPPDRGGTEAFF. CDR3 bases: TGTGCCAGCAGCACCCCGCCCGACAGGGGCGGCACTGAAGCTTTCTTT.

This clonotype appeared many times. J is TRBJ1-1 and V is TRBV5-1; the D is unclear. In germline, CDR1 is SGHRS, CDR2 YFSETQ. V was pared by 0 bases and J by 1 base, with 10 bases between. The length of the CDR3 is 15 residues. The CDR3 is CASSLVVYPNTEAFF. As DNA, the CDR3 is TGCGCCAGCAGCTTGGTGGTGTATCCGAACACTGAAGCTTTCTTT. Variable domain in full (rest from reference TRBV5-1 and TRBJ1-1): KAGVTQTPRYLIKTRGQQVTLSCSPISGHRSVSWYQQTPGQGLQFLFEYFSETQRNKGNFPGRFSGRQFSNSRSEMNVSTLELGDSALYLCASSLVVYPNTEAFFGQGTRLTVV.

This clonotype was picked up many times. This chain connects TRBV3-1 to TRBJ2-7; D is undetermined. CDR1 LGHDT and CDR2 YNNKEL come from the germline V gene (reference sequence). CDR3 length: 14 residues. V was pared by 3 bases and J by 2 bases, with 11 bases between. The CDR3 protein is CASSHLGRPYEQYF. The CDR3 DNA reads TGTGCCAGCAGCCACCTTGGCAGGCCCTACGAGCAGTACTTC.

V and J are TRBV19 and TRBJ2-7, with D hard to call. V lost 5 bases to trimming and J lost 2 bases, with 13 bases between them. The V gene's germline CDR1 is LNHDA and CDR2 SQIVND (reference sequence). The CDR3 runs 14 residues. CDR3 loop: CASSRSQAPYEQYF. DNA for the CDR3: TGTGCCAGTAGTCGTAGTCAGGCACCCTACGAGCAGTACTTC.

This clonotype was seen at least ten times. V is TRBV15 and J is TRBJ2-7; tentative D call: TRBD2 (6 bases). The germline V gene has CDR1 LNHNV and CDR2 YYDKDF (reference sequence). This CDR3 comprises 16 residues. V lost 0 bases, J lost 2 bases, and 14 bases lay in between. CDR3 residues: CATSRDSWRGTYEQYF. For the CDR3, the DNA is TGTGCCACCAGCAGAGATAGCTGGCGGGGTACCTACGAGCAGTACTTC.

This clonotype was observed at least ten times. V usage is TRBV15 and J usage is TRBJ2-7; D unresolved. V was pared by 0 bases and J by 3 bases, with 3 bases between. The CDR3 length is 12 residues. Germline assignment: CDR1 LNHNV and CDR2 YYDKDF (reference sequence). The CDR3 spells CATSRDLYEQYF. The DNA of the CDR3 is TGTGCCACCAGCAGAGATCTCTACGAGCAGTACTTC.

This clonotype has at least ten counts. This sequence joins TRBV27 and TRBJ2-1, with D tentatively TRBD2 (6 bases). The germline V gene has CDR1 MNHEY and CDR2 SMNVEV (reference sequence). The ends were cut back, 5 bases at V and 0 bases at J, with 14 bases in the middle. This CDR3 is built from 16 residues. The CDR3: CASSIVAVSSYNEQFF. CDR3 DNA: TGTGCCAGCAGTATCGTAGCGGTGAGCTCCTACAATGAGCAGTTCTTC.

The chain employs TRBV6-5 and TRBJ1-5; possible D gene TRBD1, 6 bases. The J call could be wrong; TRBJ2-3 is a better fit for the DNA end. Germline CDR1 reads MNHEY; CDR2 reads SVGAGI. The CDR3 is made up of 15 amino acids. The CDR3 sequence is CASSYGQWGNQPQYF. The CDR3 DNA is TGTGCCAGCAGTTACGGACAGTGGGGCAATCAGCCCCAGTATTTT.

This clonotype was detected many times. The chain is built from TRBV19 and TRBJ2-1; no clear D gene. The CDR3 extends over 13 amino acids. Germline CDR1 LNHDA, CDR2 SQIVND (reference sequence). The V end was cut by 4 bases, the J end by 8 bases, with 12 bases between. DNA for the CDR3: TGTGCCAGTAGTACCCTCGGCCCCTATGAGCAGTTCTTC. Translated, it gives CASSTLGPYEQFF.

This clonotype showed up many times. This sequence joins TRBV29-1 and TRBJ2-1, with 8 bases that match TRBD2. The germline V gene has CDR1 SQVTM and CDR2 ANQGSEA. The CDR3 consists of 15 residues. The ends lost 3 bases at V and 0 bases at J; junction bases unmatched: 4. The CDR3 region has the DNA TGCAGCGTTGATCAGCGGGGGAGCTCCTACAATGAGCAGTTCTTC. It codes for CSVDQRGSSYNEQFF.

In its sample, this clonotype was seen many times. The rearrangement links TRBV13 to TRBJ2-3; possible D gene TRBD1, 6 bases. The CDR3 is made up of 15 amino acids. Germline values: CDR1 PRHDT, CDR2 FYEKMQ (reference sequence). Trimming shortened V by 0 bases and J by 6 bases, and 13 bases separated the two germline ends. CDR3 region: CASSLGQGFSDTQYF. The DNA of the CDR3 is TGTGCCAGCAGCTTAGGACAGGGCTTTTCTGATACGCAGTATTTT.

This clonotype has ten or more counts. The rearrangement joins TRBV14 to TRBJ1-2; D is undetermined. Trimming took 1 base from V and 5 from J, leaving 11 bases between them. The germline gives CDR1 SGHDN, CDR2 FVKESK. The CDR3 extends over 14 amino acids. The CDR3 DNA reads as TGTGCCAGCAGCCAAGCTCTAGGGATTTATGGCTACACCTTC. Encoded protein: CASSQALGIYGYTF.

This clonotype has ten or more counts. The chain recombines TRBV21-1 with TRBJ2-1; the table assigns TRBD2, which was not confirmed against the DNA. TRBV21-1 is a documented pseudogene. The CDR3 is 19 residues long. The CDR3 bases are TGTGCCAGCAGCAAAGACGGGGCCTCGGACGGAGGCCCCTACAATGAGCAGTTCTTC. Translated: CASSKDGASDGGPYNEQFF.

This clonotype was detected only a few times. The chain has TRBV6-5 and TRBJ1-6; D might be TRBD1 (6 bases). Trimming removed 6 bases from V and 0 bases from J, with 12 bases in between. The CDR3 has 16 residues. Looked up from germline, CDR1 is MNHEY and CDR2 is SVGAGI. CDR3 in DNA: TGTGCCAGCAGGCCGGGACAATCCTCCTATAATTCACCCCTCCACTTT. This gives the protein CASRPGQSSYNSPLHF.

This clonotype was detected ten times or more. This chain joins TRBV28 and TRBJ2-2; D uncertain. This CDR3 spans 13 amino acids. CDR1 and CDR2 from the germline V gene are MDHEN and SYDVKM. The V gene lost 7 bases and the J gene lost 11 bases, with 17 bases spanning the gap. The CDR3 protein is CASTPDSTIELFF. CDR3 nucleotide sequence: TGTGCCAGCACCCCCGACTCAACCATCGAGCTGTTTTTT. Combining the CDR3 with reference TRBV28 and TRBJ2-2 gives the whole variable domain DVKVTQSSRYLVKRTGEKVFLECVQDMDHENMFWYRQDPGLGLRLIYFSYDVKMKEKGDIPEGYSVSREKKERFSLILESASTNQTSMYLCASTPDSTIELFFGEGSRLTVL.

This clonotype has at least ten counts. This chain connects TRBV4-3 to TRBJ1-3; TRBD1 matches 8 bases. V trimming: 0 bases; J trimming: 4 bases; junction bases outside the gene matches: 8. In germline, CDR1 is LGHNA, CDR2 YSLEER. The CDR3 is 17 amino acids. CDR3 region: CASSQDFLGQAGNTIYF. Here the CDR3 DNA reads TGCGCCAGCAGCCAAGATTTTTTGGGACAGGCAGGAAACACCATATATTTT.